This T cell receptor (beta chain) was obtained from a study of Tregs in tolerant kidney transplant recipients (dated 2019 in TCRdb). About the full investigation: TCRbeta sequencing was used in the study to identify donor-specific regulatory T cells before combined kidney and bone marrow transplantation, and the identified cells were then tracked after transplant. TCRbeta repertoire sequencing was used in 3 healthy controls to compare several ways of expanding Tregs specific for an allogeneic donor. What the authors observed across the whole study: The most biologically relevant and donor-specific TCRbeta repertoire appeared to be identified by expanding Tregs with activated donor B cells. Biological reproducibility was not directly addressed, though technical replication error appeared minimal. The study was limited by small patient numbers, and the findings need validation in larger populations and under other immunosuppression protocols.

Concerning this clone: What this receptor recognizes is not known. No clone much larger than this one lies a single base away; base qualities are absent.

Unstimulated Tregs (CD4+CD25+CD127-), CD4+ non-Tregs (CD4+CD25-), CD4 and CD8 cells were FACS-sorted from thawed PBMCs. Healthy control blood came either as purchased buffy coats or from healthy volunteers. Healthy control blood was separated into PBMCs by Ficoll density gradient and cryopreserved, and patient PBMCs were collected both before and after transplant. From a lookup of the germline V gene, CDR1 and CDR2 are MGHRA and YSYEKL. The trim is 0 bases for V and 4 bases for J, with a gap of 18 bases between the germline ends. Inclusive of the bounding cysteine and phenylalanine, the CDR3 is 17 residues long. Here the CDR3 DNA is all that survives: 51 bases in frame from base 1. Genomic DNA was extracted from sorted cells with the QIAGEN DNeasy Blood and Tissue Kit for TCRbeta CDR3 sequencing. High-throughput TCRbeta CDR3 sequencing was carried out commercially through immunoSEQ, with PCR amplification with bias correction and internal controls included. The authors' pipeline ran thus. Unique productive TCRbeta sequences were defined by CDR3 nucleotide sequence where primers matched, otherwise by CDR3 amino acid sequence with Vbeta and Jbeta genes. To correct sorting error, sequences shared between sorted populations at a frequency ratio of 2:1 or less were removed; the rest were assigned to the higher population. A sequence counted as donor-reactive if, in CFSE-low cells, the sequence had a frequency of at least 0.01% and was expanded at least 5-fold compared with unstimulated cells. Repertoire divergence was quantified by Jensen-Shannon divergence calculated from the top 100 TCRbeta sequences ranked by frequency. For any sample with multiple sequencing runs, sorting error was corrected in each run separately before the runs were pooled. As stored in TCRdb, this immuneACCESS dataset retains in-frame rearrangements with V and J assigned. A fraction of the clones does not appear; measured against another copy, unresolved V genes explain less than half of the discrepancy, and the remainder lacks a known reason. V and J calls and clone size are as listed in that table; D and trimming were resolved from the DNA. The sample table shows some 90,000 clones, and roughly 92% are seen once. The ten largest clones take up around 4.5% of the sample.

Sequenced material: CD8+ T cells from blood. The receptor was derived from a human donor in good health. The sequence is built from TRBV4-1 and TRBJ1-2; the D gene cannot be named for sure. For the CDR3, the sequence is CASSQDPPGRVSYGYTF. The sequenced DNA: TGCGCCAGCAGCCAAGATCCACCCGGGCGAGTGAGCTATGGCTACACCTTC.